Following are 32 T cell receptor beta chains from one sample sequenced in a study of blood T cell repertoires in COVID-19. Some clones are missing from TCRdb's copy, which holds only in-frame ones; the method was immunoSEQ multiplex PCR. The sample has 290,000 or so clones; 85% are singletons. Sample: peripheral blood. The receptors derive from a man in his forties or fifties with active or convalescent COVID-19.

The V and J genes are TRBV6-4 and TRBJ2-2, with D perhaps TRBD2 (6 bases). The CDR3 totals 14 residues. Germline V CDR1 and CDR2: MRHNA, SNTAGT. V lost 6 bases, J lost 4 bases, and 12 bases lay in between. The CDR3 coding sequence is TGTGCCAGCAGACTACTAGCAGCCACCGGGGAGCTGTTTTTT. This sequence encodes CASRLLAATGELFF.

The chain recombines TRBV11-1 with TRBJ2-1; D is possibly TRBD2 (5 bases). Trimming stripped 5 bases from V and 2 bases from J, with 7 bases between. The CDR3 consists of 13 residues. Germline lookup yields CDR1 SGHAT and CDR2 FQDESV (reference sequence). In DNA form, the CDR3 reads TGTGCCAGCAGCCACGGGACCTACAATGAGCAGTTCTTC. This sequence encodes CASSHGTYNEQFF. Using reference TRBV11-1 and TRBJ2-1 for the parts outside the CDR3, the full variable domain is EAEVAQSPRYKITEKSQAVAFWCDPISGHATLYWYRQILGQGPELLVQFQDESVVDDSQLPKDRFSAERLKGVDSTLKIQPAELGDSAMYLCASSHGTYNEQFFGPGTRLTVL.

This clone was observed a handful of times. The CDR3 coding sequence is TGCGCCAGCAGCTCAACAGGGGGTCTGGGAAACACCATATATTTT. Translation gives CASSSTGGLGNTIYF. The V gene is TRBV5-1, the J gene TRBJ1-3; TRBD1 matches at 8 bases. Trimming cost V 3 bases and J 4 bases; bases outside gene matches: 6. Germline CDR1 reads SGHRS; CDR2 reads YFSETQ. There are 15 residues in the CDR3.

The V call is TRBV7-9, the J call TRBJ1-4, with D perhaps TRBD1 (5 bases). V was pared by 7 bases and J by 6 bases, with 18 bases between. CDR1 is SEHNR, CDR2 FQNEAQ, per germline (reference sequence). CDR3 length: 15 amino acids. CDR3 amino acids: CASTPSGGKYEKLFF. The DNA for the CDR3 is TGTGCCAGCACCCCTTCGGGGGGGAAGTATGAAAAACTGTTTTTT. The full variable domain, with the rest looked up from reference TRBV7-9 and TRBJ1-4, is DTGVSQNPRHKITKRGQNVTFRCDPISEHNRLYWYRQTLGQGPEFLTYFQNEAQLEKSRLLSDRFSAERPKGSFSTLEIQRTEQGDSAMYLCASTPSGGKYEKLFFGSGTQLSVL.

The chain links TRBV5-8 to TRBJ1-1; D uncertain. Deletions cut 2 bases from V and 0 bases from J, with 14 bases between. The CDR3 sequence is 16 residues long. CDR1 is SGHTS, CDR2 YDEGEE, per germline. The CDR3 loop is CASSFDRWEVNTEAFF. In nucleotides, the CDR3 is TGTGCCAGCAGCTTCGATCGGTGGGAGGTGAACACTGAAGCTTTCTTT.

V usage is TRBV5-4 and J usage is TRBJ1-4; the match to TRBD1 covers 7 bases. This CDR3 has 16 amino acids. V was clipped by 4 bases and J by 3 bases; unmatched bases: 9. Germline-derived CDR1 and CDR2 are SGHNT and YYREEE (reference sequence). The CDR3 reads CASSLRAGQPNEKLFF. CDR3 DNA sequence: TGTGCCAGCAGCCTGAGGGCGGGACAGCCTAATGAAAAACTGTTTTTT.

J is TRBJ1-4 and V is TRBV11-2; D gene uncertain. Germline-derived CDR1 and CDR2 are SGHAT and FQNNGV. V shed 1 base and J shed 7 bases, with 4 bases lying between them. The CDR3 runs 12 residues. CDR3 sequence reads: CASSLAGEKLFF. CDR3 sequence (DNA): TGTGCCAGCAGCTTAGCGGGTGAAAAACTGTTTTTT.

The chain is built from TRBV19 and TRBJ1-4, with D maybe TRBD1 (5 bases). The V and J ends lost 2 bases and 7 bases respectively, with 14 bases between them. The germline V gene encodes CDR1 LNHDA and CDR2 SQIVND (reference sequence). The CDR3 has 15 residues. The CDR3 sequence: CASSIRGGGVEKLFF. The CDR3, as DNA: TGTGCCAGTAGTATAAGGGGCGGAGGGGTTGAAAAACTGTTTTTT.

The gene calls are TRBV28 and TRBJ1-1, with D perhaps TRBD1 (6 bases). The germline CDR1 and CDR2 sequences are MDHEN and SYDVKM. The V gene lost 2 bases and the J gene lost 9 bases, with 16 bases spanning the gap. CDR3 length equals 14 residues. The CDR3 protein is CASSLIQDSRKAFF. The CDR3 bases are TGTGCCAGCAGTTTAATACAGGACAGCAGAAAAGCTTTCTTT.

The gene calls are TRBV5-1 and TRBJ2-5; 7 nucleotides align to TRBD1. Unmatched junction bases numbered 6, after V lost 3 bases and J lost 4 bases. The CDR3 loop spans 14 amino acids. Per germline, CDR1 SGHRS and CDR2 YFSETQ. CDR3 nucleotide sequence: TGCGCCAGCAGCTCGACAGGGATGGGAGAGACCCAGTACTTC. This sequence encodes CASSSTGMGETQYF. The entire variable domain, with the rest obtained from reference TRBV5-1 and TRBJ2-5, is as follows: KAGVTQTPRYLIKTRGQQVTLSCSPISGHRSVSWYQQTPGQGLQFLFEYFSETQRNKGNFPGRFSGRQFSNSRSEMNVSTLELGDSALYLCASSSTGMGETQYFGPGTRLLVL.

This clone was seen a few times. The gene calls are TRBV4-1 and TRBJ1-5, with 7 bases fitting TRBD1. The CDR3 runs to 15 residues. J was trimmed by 6 bases and V by 2 bases; bases with no gene match: 7. CDR1 is MGHRA and CDR2 is YSYEKL in the germline V gene. The CDR3 nucleotides are TGCGCCAGCAGCCAACACGACAGGGATAGTCAGCCCCAGCATTTT. Its protein is CASSQHDRDSQPQHF.

The rearrangement links TRBV18 to TRBJ1-4; 8 positions agree with TRBD1. Germline assignment: CDR1 KGHSH and CDR2 LQKENI. V was pared by 3 bases and J by 8 bases, with 14 bases of the junction left unmatched. CDR3 length: 17 amino acids. This CDR3 reads CASSPLNAGGEGEKLFF. CDR3 sequence (DNA): TGTGCCAGCTCACCTCTGAACGCAGGGGGCGAGGGAGAAAAACTGTTTTTT. Combining the CDR3 with reference TRBV18 and TRBJ1-4 gives the whole variable domain NAGVMQNPRHLVRRRGQEARLRCSPMKGHSHVYWYRQLPEEGLKFMVYLQKENIIDESGMPKERFSAEFPKEGPSILRIQQVVRGDSAAYFCASSPLNAGGEGEKLFFGSGTQLSVL.

The chain joins TRBV7-9 to TRBJ1-1; D remains ambiguous. The V and J ends lost 5 bases and 3 bases respectively, with 4 bases between them. Germline V gives CDR1 SEHNR, CDR2 FQNEAQ (reference sequence). The length of the CDR3 is 11 residues. The CDR3 loop reads CASSPDTEAFF. The CDR3 DNA is TGTGCCAGCAGCCCGGACACTGAAGCTTTCTTT.

The chain recombines TRBV21-1 with TRBJ2-7; the D call of TRBD2 is as the table states it, not checked on the DNA. TRBV21-1 is termed a pseudogene. The CDR3 loop spans 19 amino acids. The CDR3 loop reads CASSKTTSPGRFKPYEQYF. DNA for the CDR3: TGTGCCAGCAGCAAAACCACCTCTCCAGGGAGGTTCAAACCCTACGAGCAGTACTTC.

This chain uses TRBV4-3 with TRBJ2-2; 12 bases agree with TRBD2. The CDR3 length is 17 residues. The V gene end was trimmed by 0 bases and the J gene end by 6 bases; junction bases not matched to a gene: 5. CDR1 and CDR2 from the germline V gene are LGHNA and YSLEER. The CDR3 DNA reads as TGCGCCAGCAGCCAAGAGCCACTAGCGGGAGGTGCCGGGGAGCTGTTTTTT. Translated: CASSQEPLAGGAGELFF.

The V and J genes are TRBV7-8 and TRBJ1-5; 8 nucleotides line up with TRBD1. This CDR3 region has 15 residues. CDR1 is SGHVS and CDR2 is FQNEAQ in the germline V gene. V trimming: 6 bases; J trimming: 1 base; junction bases outside the gene matches: 5. CDR3 in amino acids: CASRQQGASNQPQHF. For the CDR3, the DNA is TGTGCCAGCAGACAGCAGGGGGCAAGCAATCAGCCCCAGCATTTT.

CDR3 loop: CASSVGGGTEQYF. The CDR3 DNA reads TGTGCCAGCAGCGTAGGAGGAGGGACCGAGCAGTACTTC. The chain recombines TRBV9 with TRBJ2-7, with D perhaps TRBD2 (6 bases). The germline V gene has CDR1 SGDLS and CDR2 YYNGEE. V dropped 0 bases and J dropped 6 bases, with 10 bases sitting between them. The length of the CDR3 is 13 residues.

This rearrangement joins TRBV4-1 to TRBJ2-6; D possibly corresponds to TRBD2 (6 bases). Germline assignment: CDR1 MGHRA and CDR2 YSYEKL. V was clipped by 3 bases and J by 2 bases, with 20 bases between them. The CDR3 totals 19 residues. CDR3 region: CASSQHPARGRTGANVLTF. CDR3 nucleotide sequence: TGCGCCAGCAGCCAGCACCCCGCGAGAGGGAGGACTGGGGCCAACGTCCTGACTTTC.

This chain connects TRBV19 to TRBJ1-5; perhaps TRBD1 as D (6 bases). With 5 bases removed from V and 0 bases from J, the gap between germline ends came to 17 bases. The CDR3 is 17 residues long. Germline loops: CDR1 LNHDA, CDR2 SQIVND (reference sequence). This CDR3 reads CASSGGRDTYSNQPQHF. CDR3 nucleotides: TGTGCCAGTAGTGGGGGCCGGGACACTTATAGCAATCAGCCCCAGCATTTT.

The chain has TRBV5-4 and TRBJ2-3, with D possibly TRBD1 on 7 matching bases. Between the trimmed V and J ends, which lost 3 bases and 0 bases, there was a span of 11 bases. The germline gives CDR1 SGHNT, CDR2 YYREEE (reference sequence). This CDR3 is built from 15 residues. The CDR3 DNA reads TGTGCCAGCAGCTGGGGGGACAGAAGCACAGATACGCAGTATTTT. Translated, it gives CASSWGDRSTDTQYF. The variable domain in full, with the rest retrieved from reference TRBV5-4 and TRBJ2-3, is ETGVTQSPTHLIKTRGQQVTLRCSSQSGHNTVSWYQQALGQGPQFIFQYYREEENGRGNFPPRFSGLQFPNYSSELNVNALELDDSALYLCASSWGDRSTDTQYFGPGTRLTVL.

This chain uses TRBV19 with TRBJ2-7; the D gene is possibly TRBD2 (5 bases). Trimming took 3 bases from V and 3 from J, leaving 9 bases between them. Germline V lookup: CDR1 LNHDA, CDR2 SQIVND (reference sequence). The CDR3 is 13 amino acids. In nucleotides, the CDR3 is TGTGCCAGTAGTATTTCCCGGGGCTACGAGCAGTACTTC. Translating gives CASSISRGYEQYF.

J is TRBJ1-2 and V is TRBV28; possibly TRBD1 for D (6 bases). Germline lookup yields CDR1 MDHEN and CDR2 SYDVKM. The CDR3 totals 13 residues. Trimming removed 10 bases at V and 4 bases at J, with 16 bases between. The CDR3 sequence is CATDQGISYGYTF. The DNA of the CDR3 is TGTGCCACCGACCAGGGGATCAGCTATGGCTACACCTTC.

The chain couples TRBV5-6 to TRBJ2-3, with 13 bases matching TRBD2. The CDR3 totals 15 residues. V trimming: 2 bases; J trimming: 6 bases; junction bases outside the gene matches: 3. Germline V CDR1 and CDR2: SGHDT, YYEEEE. Here the CDR3 reads CASSLLAGGRDTQYF. The CDR3, as DNA: TGTGCCAGCAGCTTACTAGCGGGAGGGCGGGATACGCAGTATTTT.

This clone was detected a few times. The V call is TRBV7-2, the J call TRBJ1-5; TRBD1 is a possible D gene (6 bases). The germline gives CDR1 SGHTA, CDR2 FQGNSA. V was trimmed by 5 bases and J by 7 bases, leaving 18 bases between them. The CDR3 consists of 15 residues. The CDR3 loop is CASSVLGGQRQPQHF. In nucleotides, the CDR3 is TGTGCCAGCAGCGTGCTCGGGGGGCAGAGGCAGCCCCAGCATTTT.

V gene TRBV3-1 (or the pseudogene TRBV3-2) combines with J gene TRBJ2-2, with 13 nucleotides matching TRBD2. The CDR3 is 18 amino acids. Losses at the gene ends were 3 bases for V and 7 bases for J; bases not matched to a gene: 11. Germline V gene data show CDR1 as LGHDT and CDR2 as YNNKEL (reference sequence). For the CDR3, the DNA is TGTGCCAGCAGCCAGCCACTAGCGGGAGGGCCGGTGGTCGGGGAGCTGTTTTTT. It codes for CASSQPLAGGPVVGELFF.

This clone appeared a single time. The gene calls are TRBV2 and TRBJ2-1; D might be TRBD2 (5 bases). Trimming removed 6 bases at V and 6 bases at J, with 15 bases between. CDR1 is SNHLY, CDR2 FYNNEI, per germline. The CDR3 consists of 14 residues. This CDR3 is CASRGRARANEQFF. CDR3 DNA sequence: TGTGCCAGCAGGGGAAGAGCGCGGGCCAATGAGCAGTTCTTC.

The count of this clone is one. The chain joins TRBV29-1 to TRBJ2-1; D gene ambiguous. CDR3 length: 9 residues. Germline CDR1 reads SQVTM; CDR2 reads ANQGSEA. V lost 0 bases to trimming and J lost 12 bases, with 3 bases between them. CDR3 DNA: TGCAGCGTTGAAGAGGCGCAGTTCTTC. Its translation: CSVEEAQFF.

V gene TRBV18 combines with J gene TRBJ2-2; 13 nucleotides agree with TRBD2. The CDR3 spans 19 residues. V lost 3 bases to trimming and J lost 2 bases; unmatched junction nucleotides: 9. CDR1 is KGHSH and CDR2 is LQKENI in the germline V gene. The CDR3 DNA follows: TGTGCCAGCTCACCTGGATCAACTAGCGGGAGGGGCAACACCGGGGAGCTGTTTTTT. Translation gives CASSPGSTSGRGNTGELFF.

V and J are TRBV2 and TRBJ2-5; D is possibly TRBD1 (6 bases). The length of the CDR3 is 16 residues. Germline V gives CDR1 SNHLY, CDR2 FYNNEI. The V and J ends lost 3 bases and 5 bases respectively, with 19 bases between them. DNA for the CDR3: TGTGCCAGCAGTGAGTTTGAGCTACAGGGAGAGGAGACCCAGTACTTC. It encodes CASSEFELQGEETQYF.

The genes are TRBV5-4 and TRBJ1-2; possibly TRBD1 for D (6 bases). Per the germline V gene, CDR1 is SGHNT and CDR2 is YYREEE (reference sequence). V was clipped by 6 bases and J by 4 bases, with 19 bases between them. The CDR3 is 15 residues long. The CDR3 here is CASTDKQGSGYGYTF. CDR3 bases: TGTGCCAGCACCGACAAACAGGGAAGCGGCTATGGCTACACCTTC.

V usage is TRBV5-1 and J usage is TRBJ2-1; tentative D call: TRBD2 (5 bases). The CDR3 consists of 17 residues. Germline V gene sequence: CDR1 SGHRS, CDR2 YFSETQ. Trimming shortened V by 2 bases and J by 0 bases, and 15 bases separated the two germline ends. For the CDR3, the DNA is TGCGCCAGCAGCTTATCGGGGTACCCAAGCTCCTACAATGAGCAGTTCTTC. Encoded protein: CASSLSGYPSSYNEQFF.

The chain combines TRBV27 with TRBJ2-1; no reliable D call. CDR1 is MNHEY, CDR2 SMNVEV, per germline (reference sequence). CDR3 length: 15 residues. Trimming left V 4 bases short and J 0 bases short, with 10 bases between. CDR3 nucleotide sequence: TGTGCCAGCAGTTACTCCCAATCCTCCTACAATGAGCAGTTCTTC. Translation: CASSYSQSSYNEQFF.